Described below is a single T cell receptor (beta chain) sequence and its context. This sample stems from a study of human T cells and chemical hapten exposure. The CDR3 has 21 amino acids. CDR1 and CDR2 (germline): SGHTA, FQGNSA. J lost 9 bases, V lost 2 bases, and 23 bases had no gene match. Time point denoted: pre-sensitization, week 0. Treatment specified: therapeutic diphenylcyclopropenone sensitization with weekly scalp DPC. TCRdb analysed the RACE reads with MiXCR anew, one entry per CDR3 protein. The sample includes around 300,000 distinct CDR3 sequences, over 7.5% of them seen just once. The chain recombines TRBV7-2 with TRBJ2-1; TRBD2 matches at 12 bases. The TCR sequence derives from a man aged 18 to 29 with alopecia areata. Some clones in this sample may be carry-over from other donors' samples. The sample consisted of whole blood, taken in connection with sensitization to the hapten diphenylcyclopropenone (DPC). The CDR3 region has the DNA TGTGCCAGCAGCTTAAAGCGGCTTACTAGCGGGGGGTTAACCCCACTCAGTGAGCAGTTCTTC. It codes for CASSLKRLTSGGLTPLSEQFF.